This TCR beta chain was identified in a study of read filtering for tumor transcriptome and immune sequencing. The library was built from approximately 400 ng RNA with molecular barcoded adaptors for alpha/delta and beta/gamma chains. A single record per CDR3 protein comes from TCRdb applying MiXCR to the reads. The sample shows around 58,000 distinct CDR3 sequences, roughly 13% of them seen only once. This CDR3 has 14 residues. V dropped 4 bases and J dropped 2 bases, with 9 bases sitting between them. The germline gives CDR1 KGHSH, CDR2 LQKENI. This clonotype was counted many times. This receptor was obtained from a donor at least 40 years old with multiple myeloma. The rearrangement joins TRBV18 to TRBJ2-1, with a possible D match to TRBD1 (5 bases). Sequencing was done on a sample of a population of CD138-negative cells sorted from bone marrow. CDR3 loop: CASSLDRPYNEQFF. The CDR3 region has the DNA TGTGCCAGCTCACTCGACAGACCCTACAATGAGCAGTTCTTC.